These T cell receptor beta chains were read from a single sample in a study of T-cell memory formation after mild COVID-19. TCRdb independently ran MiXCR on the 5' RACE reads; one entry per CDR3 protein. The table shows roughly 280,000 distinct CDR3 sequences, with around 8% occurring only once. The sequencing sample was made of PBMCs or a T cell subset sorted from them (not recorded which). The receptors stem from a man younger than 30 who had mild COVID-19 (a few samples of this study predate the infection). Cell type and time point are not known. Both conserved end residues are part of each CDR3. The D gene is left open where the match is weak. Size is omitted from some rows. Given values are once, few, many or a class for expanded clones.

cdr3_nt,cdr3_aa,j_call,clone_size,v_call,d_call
TGTGCCAGCAGCCCCGAAGGGTCGGCTAACTATGGCTACACCTTC,CASSPEGSANYGYTF,TRBJ1-2,many,TRBV7-9,NA
TGTGCCAGCAGCGACAGAAAGCCGGGACAAACCGGGGAGCTGTTTTTT,CASSDRKPGQTGELFF,TRBJ2-2,NA,TRBV7-7,NA
TGTGCCAGCAGCCTCCGGAGCTCCTATAATTCACCCCTCCACTTT,CASSLRSSYNSPLHF,TRBJ1-6,many,TRBV11-2,NA
TGTGCCAGCAGCAAATATCCCGACGGTTGGGCCGAGGGGCTGAACACTGAAGCTTTCTTT,CASSKYPDGWAEGLNTEAFF,TRBJ1-1,NA,TRBV21-1,NA
TGTGCCTGGAGTAGCGGGGGGGTCTACGAGCAGTACTTC,CAWSSGGVYEQYF,TRBJ2-7,NA,TRBV30,TRBD2
TGCGCCAGCAGCCAAGATCCAGGGCGATGGGCCTCACCCCTCCACTTT,CASSQDPGRWASPLHF,TRBJ1-6,NA,TRBV4-3,NA
TGTGCCAGCAGTGCCGGGACTAGCGGGGCCGGGGAGCTGTTTTTT,CASSAGTSGAGELFF,TRBJ2-2,few,TRBV12-3/TRBV12-4,TRBD2
TGTGCCAGCAGCTTGCAGGGGCAAGGCTACACCTTC,CASSLQGQGYTF,TRBJ1-2,NA,TRBV7-9,NA
TGTGCCACCGGGACGCGTGTGTCCACAGATACGCAGTATTTT,CATGTRVSTDTQYF,TRBJ2-3,few,TRBV6-2/TRBV6-3,NA
TGCGCCAGCAGCTTAAACCGGGACAACAGTGGCTACACCTTC,CASSLNRDNSGYTF,TRBJ1-2,few,TRBV5-1,NA
TGCGCCAGCAGCCAACCCGGGACAGGGGTATATGGCTACACCTTC,CASSQPGTGVYGYTF,TRBJ1-2,few,TRBV4-1,TRBD1
TGTGCCAGCAGCTTAGTGTACGGCTCCTACAATGAGCAGTTCTTC,CASSLVYGSYNEQFF,TRBJ2-1,NA,TRBV7-2,NA
TGCGCCAGCAGTGAGTTGGACAGCTACAATGAGCAGTTCTTC,CASSELDSYNEQFF,TRBJ2-1,NA,TRBV10-1,NA
TGCGCCAGCAGCCAAGGAACAGGGGAGAACACTGAAGCTTTCTTT,CASSQGTGENTEAFF,TRBJ1-1,few,TRBV4-1,TRBD1
TGTGCCAGCAGCCTCCCGGGAGCCCGGGGCAGCGGCTACACCTTC,CASSLPGARGSGYTF,TRBJ1-2,few,TRBV7-2,NA
TGTGCCAGCAGCCGCTCGGGGGCTGGGGATACGCAGTATTTT,CASSRSGAGDTQYF,TRBJ2-3,NA,TRBV7-2,NA
TGTGCCAGCAGTTTAGCGCTCGTTGGACTGAGCGGCCCGGGGGAGACCCAGTACTTC,CASSLALVGLSGPGETQYF,TRBJ2-5,NA,TRBV12-3/TRBV12-4,NA
TGTGCCAGCAGCTTAGGGACACTGAACACTGAAGCTTTCTTT,CASSLGTLNTEAFF,TRBJ1-1,many,TRBV5-1,NA
TGCGCCAGCAGCCAGCCCGATAGGGCAGGTGGGGGCTACACCTTC,CASSQPDRAGGGYTF,TRBJ1-2,NA,TRBV4-1,NA
TGTGCCTGGAGTCGAGCGGGTATGATAGGCACCGGGGAGCTGTTTTTT,CAWSRAGMIGTGELFF,TRBJ2-2,NA,TRBV30,NA
TGTGCCAGCAGCTTAACGAGTACTTACAATGAGCAGTTCTTC,CASSLTSTYNEQFF,TRBJ2-1,NA,TRBV5-6,NA
TGTGCCAGCAGCTTCTCGGTGAACACTGAAGCTTTCTTT,CASSFSVNTEAFF,TRBJ1-1,many,TRBV7-2,NA
TGTGCCATCACATCGGACAGTTACGAGCAGTACTTC,CAITSDSYEQYF,TRBJ2-7,many,TRBV10-3,NA
TGTGCCAGCAGCTTTCGACAGGGTTACTCTGAAGCTTTCTTT,CASSFRQGYSEAFF,TRBJ1-1,few,TRBV7-9,TRBD1
TGTGCCAGTAAACGGGACATCGGAAAAGAGACCCAGTACTTC,CASKRDIGKETQYF,TRBJ2-5,few,TRBV19,NA
TGTGCCAGCAGCTTTAGGGGGAGCACCGGGGAGCTGTTTTTT,CASSFRGSTGELFF,TRBJ2-2,few,TRBV7-3,NA
TGCGCCAGCAGCGGGGGACAGGGGGCGTCGGAAAACATTCAGTACTTC,CASSGGQGASENIQYF,TRBJ2-4,NA,TRBV5-1,TRBD1
TGTGCCATCAGGGCGGAAAGCCACCAAGAGACCCAGTACTTC,CAIRAESHQETQYF,TRBJ2-5,few,TRBV10-3,NA
TGTGCCAGCAGTGGCCAGACAGGAACTGAGCAGCCCCAGCATTTT,CASSGQTGTEQPQHF,TRBJ1-5,few,TRBV6-1,NA
TGCGCCAGCAGCCCAGTGACTAGCTTTCAAGAGACCCAGTACTTC,CASSPVTSFQETQYF,TRBJ2-5,few,TRBV5-1,TRBD2
TGCGCCAGCAGCCAAGGGGCCCATCAGCCCCAGCATTTT,CASSQGAHQPQHF,TRBJ1-5,few,TRBV4-3,NA
TGTGCCAGCAGTCTCGGACTAGCGTACACAGATACGCAGTATTTT,CASSLGLAYTDTQYF,TRBJ2-3,many,TRBV7-3,TRBD2
TGTGCCAGCAGCTTAGGGGACAGCAAGACCCAGTACTTC,CASSLGDSKTQYF,TRBJ2-5,few,TRBV7-9,TRBD1
TGTGCCACCAGTGCAGGGGGAGCGCTAAATCAGCCCCAGCATTTT,CATSAGGALNQPQHF,TRBJ1-5,NA,TRBV24-1,TRBD1
TGCAGTGCGGAGTCCGGGACACACCCCTGGGGGGAGCTGTTTTTT,CSAESGTHPWGELFF,TRBJ2-2,few,TRBV20-1,NA
TGTGCCAGCAGCGCACAGGCTAATCAGCCCCAGCATTTT,CASSAQANQPQHF,TRBJ1-5,NA,TRBV7-2,NA